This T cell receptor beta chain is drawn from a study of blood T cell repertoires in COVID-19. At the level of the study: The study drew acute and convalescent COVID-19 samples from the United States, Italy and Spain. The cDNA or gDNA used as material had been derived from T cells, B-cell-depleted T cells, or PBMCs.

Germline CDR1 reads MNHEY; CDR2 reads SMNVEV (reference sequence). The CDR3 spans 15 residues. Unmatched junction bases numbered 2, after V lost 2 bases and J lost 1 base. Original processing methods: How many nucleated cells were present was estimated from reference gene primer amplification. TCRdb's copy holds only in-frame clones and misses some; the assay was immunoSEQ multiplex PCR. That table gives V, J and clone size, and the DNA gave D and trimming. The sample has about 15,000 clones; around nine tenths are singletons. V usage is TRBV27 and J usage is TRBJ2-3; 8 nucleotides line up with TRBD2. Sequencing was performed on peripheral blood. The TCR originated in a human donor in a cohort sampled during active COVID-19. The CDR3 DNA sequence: TGTGCCAGCAGTTTACTGACTAGCGGCACAGATACGCAGTATTTT. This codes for CASSLLTSGTDTQYF.